Sequencing of this T cell receptor beta chain was carried out in a study of response to subunit inactivated influenza vaccine. The study's findings and limits: That few new T cells are recruited by each seasonal influenza vaccination was the authors' suggestion.

MiXCR, applied by TCRdb to the RT-PCR reads, yields one record per CDR3 protein. The sample has more than 450,000 distinct CDR3 sequences, around 8% seen once. This clonotype was detected a few times. Antigen unknown. The receptor was derived from a man aged 50-75 years who received an inactivated influenza vaccine. The sequences come from PBMCs from blood, collected around 25 months after vaccination.

CDR3 sequence: CSARTLAGANTGELFF. For the CDR3, the DNA is TGCAGTGCTAGGACGCTAGCGGGCGCGAACACCGGGGAGCTGTTTTTT. This chain joins TRBV20-1 and TRBJ2-2; TRBD2 matches at 8 bases. The CDR3 has 16 residues. Germline assignment: CDR1 DFQATT and CDR2 SNEGSKA (reference sequence). The trim removed 3 bases at V and 0 bases at J, leaving 6 bases unmatched.